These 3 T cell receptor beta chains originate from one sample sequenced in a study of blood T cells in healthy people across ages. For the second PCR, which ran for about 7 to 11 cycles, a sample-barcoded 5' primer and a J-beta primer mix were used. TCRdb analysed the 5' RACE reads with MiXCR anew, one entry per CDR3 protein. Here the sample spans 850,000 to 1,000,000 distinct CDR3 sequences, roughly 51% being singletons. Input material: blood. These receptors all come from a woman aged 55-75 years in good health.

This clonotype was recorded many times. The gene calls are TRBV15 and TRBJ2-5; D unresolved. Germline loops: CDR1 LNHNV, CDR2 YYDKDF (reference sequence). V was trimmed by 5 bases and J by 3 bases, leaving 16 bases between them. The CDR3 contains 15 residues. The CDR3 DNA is TGTGCCACCAGCGGCTCGAGCTTCTCGGAAGAGACCCAGTACTTC. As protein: CATSGSSFSEETQYF.

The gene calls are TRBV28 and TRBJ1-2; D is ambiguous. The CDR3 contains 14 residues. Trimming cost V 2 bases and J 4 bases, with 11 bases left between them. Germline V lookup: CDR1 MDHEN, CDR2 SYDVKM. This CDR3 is CASSLGARLYGYTF. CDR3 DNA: TGTGCCAGCAGTTTAGGCGCCAGACTCTATGGCTACACCTTC.

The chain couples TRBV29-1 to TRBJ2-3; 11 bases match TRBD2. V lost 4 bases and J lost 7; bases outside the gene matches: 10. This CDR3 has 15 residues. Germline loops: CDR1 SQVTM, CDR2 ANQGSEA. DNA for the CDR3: TGCAGCGTTGGAGTTTTGCTAGCGGGAGGCCATACGCAGTATTTT. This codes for CSVGVLLAGGHTQYF.